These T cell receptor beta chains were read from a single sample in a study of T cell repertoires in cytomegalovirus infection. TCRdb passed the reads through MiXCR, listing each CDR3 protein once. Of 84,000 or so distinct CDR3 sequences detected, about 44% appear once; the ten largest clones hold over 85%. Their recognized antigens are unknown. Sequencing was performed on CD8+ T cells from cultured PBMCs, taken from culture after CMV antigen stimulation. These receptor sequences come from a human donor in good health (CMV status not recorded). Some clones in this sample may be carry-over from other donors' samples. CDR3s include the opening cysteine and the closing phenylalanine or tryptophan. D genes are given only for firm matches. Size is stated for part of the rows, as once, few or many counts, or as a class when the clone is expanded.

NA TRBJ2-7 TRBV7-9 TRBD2 TGTGCCAGCAGCTTAAATCCTAGCGGGAGCCACGAGCAGTACTTC CASSLNPSGSHEQYF
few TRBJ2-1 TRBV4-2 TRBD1 TGTGCCAGCAGCCAGAAATCCGGGACAGGTCCCTACAATGAGCAGTTCTTC CASSQKSGTGPYNEQFF
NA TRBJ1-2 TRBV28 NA TGTGCCAGTAAAACGCGAGGGACCTATGGCTACACCTTC CASKTRGTYGYTF
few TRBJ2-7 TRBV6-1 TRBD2 TGTGCCAGCAGTGACGTAGCGGGAGAATCCGAGCAGTACTTC CASSDVAGESEQYF
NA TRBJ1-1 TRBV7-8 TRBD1 TGTGCCAGCAGCTTACAGGGGGGCGGAGGCACTGAAGCTTTCTTT CASSLQGGGGTEAFF
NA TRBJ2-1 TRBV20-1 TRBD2 TGCAGTGCTAGAGCTTTTAGCGGGAGGACCGGATATAATGAGCAGTTCTTC CSARAFSGRTGYNEQFF
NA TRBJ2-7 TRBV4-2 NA TGTGCCAGCAGTTCCGATTGGGGTAGCTCCTACGAGCAGTACTTC CASSSDWGSSYEQYF
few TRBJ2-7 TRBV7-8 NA TGTGCCAGCAGCTCCGATAGGTACGAGCAGTACTTC CASSSDRYEQYF
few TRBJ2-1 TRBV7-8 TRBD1 TGTGCCAGCAGCTACCCGGACAGGGCGGGAGAGCAGTTCTTC CASSYPDRAGEQFF
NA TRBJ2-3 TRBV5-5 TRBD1 TGTGCCAGCAGCCTGGGACAGGGATGGGTGACAGATACGCAGTATTTT CASSLGQGWVTDTQYF
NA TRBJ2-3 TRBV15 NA TGTGCCACCAGCAGAGATCCCCCACAAAGTACGCAGTATTTT CATSRDPPQSTQYF
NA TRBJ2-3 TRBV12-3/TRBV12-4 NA TGTGCCAGCAGTTCAGGCGAGGGCCAAAACACAGATACGCAGTATTTT CASSSGEGQNTDTQYF
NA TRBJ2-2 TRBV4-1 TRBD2 TGCGCCAGCAGCCAAGCCCGGGGGGGAGCCGGGGAGCTGTTTTTT CASSQARGGAGELFF
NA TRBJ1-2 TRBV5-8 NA TGTGCCAGCAGCTTGAGACTCCTGGAACGGGTCTATGGCTACACCTTC CASSLRLLERVYGYTF
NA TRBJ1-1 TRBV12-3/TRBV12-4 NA TGTGCCAGCACCCAACAGGGAGAGGCTTTCTTT CASTQQGEAFF
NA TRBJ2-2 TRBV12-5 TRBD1 TGTGCTAGTGGTTTGGTACAGGGGGTACCCGGGGAGCTGTTTTTT CASGLVQGVPGELFF
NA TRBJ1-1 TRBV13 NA TGTGCCAGCAGCTGGGGGCTTAACAGAAACACTGAAGCTTTCTTT CASSWGLNRNTEAFF
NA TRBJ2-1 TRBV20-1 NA TGCAGTGCTAAAGGCCCTAACTCCTACAATGAGCAGTTCTTC CSAKGPNSYNEQFF
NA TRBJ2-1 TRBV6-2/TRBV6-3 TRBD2 TGTGCCAGCAAGGCGGAGCGGGACCCCTACAATGAGCAGTTCTTC CASKAERDPYNEQFF
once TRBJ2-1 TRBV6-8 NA TGTGCCAGCAGTGGGCCCGCCTTATCCCGCGATGAGCAGTTCTTC CASSGPALSRDEQFF
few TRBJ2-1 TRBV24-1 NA TGTGCCACCAGTGAAAGTCAGGCTACCTACAATGAGCAGTTCTTC CATSESQATYNEQFF
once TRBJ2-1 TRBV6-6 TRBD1 TGTGCCAGCAGGGAGCGGGACAGGGTTTCCTACAATGAGCAGTTCTTC CASRERDRVSYNEQFF
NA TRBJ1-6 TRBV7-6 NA TGTGCCAGCAGCTTAGCGGACAACGGACCGAATTCACCCCTCCACTTT CASSLADNGPNSPLHF
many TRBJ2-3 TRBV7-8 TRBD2 TGTGCCAGCACCCCCGGGCGGGGGGCTCGCACAGATACGCAGTATTTT CASTPGRGARTDTQYF
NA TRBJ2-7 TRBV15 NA TGTGCCACCAGCAGCGGGGAGAACCCCTACGAGCAGTACTTC CATSSGENPYEQYF
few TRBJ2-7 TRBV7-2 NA TGTGCCAGCAGCTTAGCGGACGGGAGATCCTACGAGCAGTACTTC CASSLADGRSYEQYF